This T cell receptor (beta chain) was sequenced for a study of T cells after yellow fever vaccination. Study-level results: Clones from primary vaccination mostly reappeared after the booster (approximately 96% CD4, under 90% CD8). Any FACS-sorted repertoire could hold abundant clonotypes that contaminate it from the bulk population. Weaker overall was a secondary response that nonetheless peaked faster, on day 5 versus 15.

CDR3 size: 14 residues. Per the germline V gene, CDR1 is DFQATT and CDR2 is SNEGSKA (reference sequence). V gave up 3 bases and J gave up 5 bases; unmatched junction bases: 7. A 5'RACE template-switching step, the method used to make TCR cDNA, added a universal primer site and UMIs. TCRdb redid the calling of the 5' RACE reads with MiXCR, one entry per CDR3 protein. The sample includes approximately 96,000 distinct CDR3 sequences, more than 7.5% seen only once; the top ten take approximately 17%. The table lists this clonotype with a few counts. This rearrangement joins TRBV20-1 to TRBJ2-7, with TRBD1 matching 10 bases. Material: CD8+ T cells not binding an NS4B(214-222) dextramer, sorted from PBMCs, obtained less than 16 days after the first yellow fever vaccination. This TCR derives from a man between 18 and 29 years old who received the YFV17D yellow fever vaccine. CDR3 amino acids: CSARDRQGANEQYV. CDR3 in DNA: TGCAGTGCTAGGGACCGACAGGGGGCCAACGAGCAGTACGTC.